Following are 21 T cell receptor beta chains from one sample sequenced in a study of shared clonotypes between healthy human individuals. The method was immunoSEQ multiplex PCR; TCRdb's version includes in-frame clones alone and lacks a portion of them. This sample has about 2.3 million clones, with about 92% found just once. Sequencing was performed on naive CD4+ T cells from PBMCs. Subset reported: CD45RA+ positively selected. The origin of the receptors is a man younger than 35 in good health. Some clones in this sample may be carry-over from other donors' samples.

This clone is a singleton in its sample. The V call is TRBV19, the J call TRBJ2-5, with TRBD2 matching over 10 bases. V lost 2 bases to trimming and J lost 6 bases; unmatched junction nucleotides: 18. The CDR3 loop spans 19 amino acids. Germline V lookup: CDR1 LNHDA, CDR2 SQIVND (reference sequence). CDR3 sequence (DNA): TGTGCCAGTAGTATACTTCCGGGACGTGGGGCTAGCGGGAGAAAGACCCAGTACTTC. Its protein product is CASSILPGRGASGRKTQYF.

The chain has TRBV7-8 and TRBJ2-5, with 7 positions matching TRBD2. With V trimmed by 1 base and J by 4 bases, 6 bases remained unmatched. This CDR3 is built from 15 residues. CDR1 is SGHVS, CDR2 FQNEAQ, per germline. DNA of the CDR3: TGTGCCAGCAGCTTAGGGGACGGGGAGGGAGAGACCCAGTACTTC. Amino acid sequence: CASSLGDGEGETQYF.

This chain joins TRBV4-1 and TRBJ2-2, with TRBD2 as a possible D gene (6 bases). CDR1 and CDR2 from the germline V gene are MGHRA and YSYEKL. The germline V and J ends were trimmed by 4 bases and 0 bases, with 9 bases remaining between them. The CDR3 has 15 residues. This chain's CDR3 is CASSPTSPNTGELFF. Here the CDR3 DNA reads TGCGCCAGCAGCCCGACTAGTCCGAACACCGGGGAGCTGTTTTTT.

The rearrangement uses TRBV10-2 and TRBJ2-2; D gene unclear. Trimming took off 6 bases at V and 1 base at J, with 9 bases between the two ends. The CDR3 is made up of 14 amino acids. Germline V lookup: CDR1 WSHSY, CDR2 SAAADI. The CDR3 DNA reads TGCGCCAGCAGGCCCCCTAGGAACACCGGGGAGCTGTTTTTT. It codes for CASRPPRNTGELFF.

The J gene is TRBJ2-2, the V gene TRBV5-4, with TRBD2 identical over 10 bases. V trimming: 1 base; J trimming: 4 bases; junction bases outside the gene matches: 4. Germline values: CDR1 SGHNT, CDR2 YYREEE (reference sequence). The CDR3 spans 16 residues. The CDR3 coding sequence is TGTGCCAGCAGCTTGAAGCGGGAGGGCCGCACCGGGGAGCTGTTTTTT. This encodes CASSLKREGRTGELFF.

This chain connects TRBV28 to TRBJ2-1; D possibly corresponds to TRBD2 (6 bases). V was pared by 5 bases and J by 6 bases, with 20 bases between. The length of the CDR3 is 16 residues. Germline values: CDR1 MDHEN, CDR2 SYDVKM. In nucleotides, the CDR3 is TGTGCCAGCAGTCCCTCTGGGGGGAGATGGGGCAATGAGCAGTTCTTC. Translated, it gives CASSPSGGRWGNEQFF. Full variable domain (outside the CDR3, taken from reference TRBV28 and TRBJ2-1): DVKVTQSSRYLVKRTGEKVFLECVQDMDHENMFWYRQDPGLGLRLIYFSYDVKMKEKGDIPEGYSVSREKKERFSLILESASTNQTSMYLCASSPSGGRWGNEQFFGPGTRLTVL.

The genes are TRBV28 and TRBJ2-7, with no clear D. Germline assignment: CDR1 MDHEN and CDR2 SYDVKM. Trimming took 7 bases from V and 7 from J, leaving 8 bases between them. The CDR3 spans 10 residues. CDR3 sequence reads: CASTSQEQYF. In DNA, the CDR3 is TGTGCCAGCACCTCTCAGGAGCAGTACTTC.

The chain has TRBV10-3 and TRBJ1-4, with TRBD1 matching 8 bases. V dropped 4 bases and J dropped 3; count of bases not matched to a gene: 13. CDR1 and CDR2 from the germline V gene are ENHRY and SYGVKD. This CDR3 contains 18 residues. CDR3 sequence (DNA): TGTGCCATCAGTGCGGGACAGGCCTTACCAATTTCTAATGAAAAACTGTTTTTT. It yields the protein CAISAGQALPISNEKLFF.

This clone was found once. The chain combines TRBV5-1 with TRBJ2-7; 8 bases align to TRBD1. V dropped 4 bases and J dropped 5; count of bases not matched to a gene: 11. The CDR3 covers 15 residues. Germline-derived CDR1 and CDR2 are SGHRS and YFSETQ. The chain's CDR3 is CASSRQGLSEDEQYF. DNA of the CDR3: TGCGCCAGCAGCCGACAGGGGCTTTCCGAGGACGAGCAGTACTTC.

The J gene is TRBJ1-4, the V gene TRBV6-6; 7 bases align to TRBD1. The CDR3 has 14 residues. Germline V gene sequence: CDR1 MNHNY, CDR2 SVGAGI (reference sequence). Trimming removed 6 bases from V and 4 bases from J; junction bases left unmatched: 5. CDR3 in DNA: TGTGCCAGCAGCACCACAGGGGTTAATGAAAAACTGTTTTTT. Translating it yields CASSTTGVNEKLFF.

The chain couples TRBV28 to TRBJ2-6; weak D call: TRBD1 (6 bases). Germline CDR1 is MDHEN and CDR2 is SYDVKM. V lost 2 bases and J lost 0, with 14 bases in between. The CDR3 spans 18 residues. This chain's CDR3 is CASSLGGGVLSGANVLTF. In nucleotides, the CDR3 is TGTGCCAGCAGTTTAGGGGGCGGAGTCCTCTCTGGGGCCAACGTCCTGACTTTC.

The chain recombines TRBV19 with TRBJ2-7; TRBD1 might be the D (6 bases). V lost 6 bases, J lost 7 bases, and 13 bases lay in between. The CDR3 runs to 12 residues. Germline CDR1 LNHDA, CDR2 SQIVND (reference sequence). The CDR3 spells CASSLRGEEQYF. CDR3 bases: TGTGCCAGTAGCCTCAGGGGTGAGGAGCAGTACTTC.

The CDR3 protein is CASSSIAISYEQYF. CDR3 DNA sequence: TGCGCCAGCAGCTCGATAGCTATTTCCTACGAGCAGTACTTC. The chain combines TRBV4-1 with TRBJ2-7, with D unresolved. V was cut by 5 bases and J by 1 base, with 12 bases left in between. The CDR3 runs to 14 residues. The V gene's germline CDR1 is MGHRA and CDR2 YSYEKL.

The V call is TRBV6-4, the J call TRBJ2-2; a weak D match, TRBD2 (6 bases). Trimming took 2 bases from V and 1 from J, leaving 11 bases between them. Per germline, CDR1 MRHNA and CDR2 SNTAGT. The CDR3 is 16 amino acids. The CDR3 loop reads CASSDRGKGNTGELFF. The CDR3 DNA sequence: TGTGCCAGCAGTGACCGCGGGAAGGGGAACACCGGGGAGCTGTTTTTT.

The V and J genes are TRBV11-2 and TRBJ2-5, with D perhaps matching TRBD1 (5 bases). The CDR3 spans 13 residues. V shed 1 base and J shed 5 bases, with 8 bases lying between them. The germline V gene encodes CDR1 SGHAT and CDR2 FQNNGV. CDR3 coding DNA: TGTGCCAGCAGCTTAGCAGGGTTGGAGACCCAGTACTTC. It yields the protein CASSLAGLETQYF. The variable domain in full, with the rest retrieved from reference TRBV11-2 and TRBJ2-5, is EAGVAQSPRYKIIEKRQSVAFWCNPISGHATLYWYQQILGQGPKLLIQFQNNGVVDDSQLPKDRFSAERLKGVDSTLKIQPAKLEDSAVYLCASSLAGLETQYFGPGTRLLVL.

The chain has TRBV6-1 and TRBJ1-2; TRBD1 might be the D (5 bases). V lost 4 bases and J lost 8, with 17 bases in between. Germline lookup yields CDR1 MNHNS and CDR2 SASEGT. The CDR3 totals 14 residues. The CDR3 reads CASSVEQGKMGYTF. CDR3 in DNA: TGTGCCAGCAGTGTGGAGCAGGGAAAGATGGGCTACACCTTC.

The CDR3 spells CASSPTGRNDQPQHF. The CDR3 bases are TGTGCCAGCAGTCCCACGGGACGAAACGATCAGCCCCAGCATTTT. The chain uses TRBV28 and TRBJ1-5, with TRBD1 as a possible D gene (5 bases). CDR1 and CDR2 (germline): MDHEN, SYDVKM. This CDR3 is 15 amino acids long. Trimming pared 5 bases from V and 5 bases from J, leaving 16 bases between.

The chain couples TRBV10-3 to TRBJ2-7, with 10 bases matching TRBD1. The CDR3 is 15 amino acids. Germline V gene lookup returns CDR1 ENHRY and CDR2 SYGVKD. Trimming at V came to 3 bases and at J to 2 bases, leaving 4 bases not matched to a gene. The CDR3 DNA reads as TGTGCCATCAGTGACGGACAGGGGGGAACCTACGAGCAGTACTTC. Residues: CAISDGQGGTYEQYF.

V is TRBV11-3 and J is TRBJ2-1; TRBD2 aligns across 8 bases. V gave up 4 bases and J gave up 6 bases; unmatched junction bases: 5. CDR3 length equals 14 residues. CDR1 and CDR2 from the germline V gene are SGHNT and YENEEA. CDR3 region: CASSYSGTGNEQFF. CDR3 bases: TGTGCCAGCAGCTATAGCGGGACTGGCAATGAGCAGTTCTTC.

CDR3 in amino acids: CASSPQQGAEAFF. The CDR3 DNA reads TGTGCCAGCTCACCTCAACAGGGCGCTGAAGCTTTCTTT. V usage is TRBV18 and J usage is TRBJ1-1, with a tentative D call TRBD1 (6 bases). V dropped 3 bases and J dropped 6 bases, with 11 bases sitting between them. Germline loops: CDR1 KGHSH, CDR2 LQKENI. The CDR3 runs to 13 residues.

V is TRBV7-2 and J is TRBJ2-7; 8 positions agree with TRBD2. With 4 bases clipped from V and 3 bases from J, the junction kept 5 bases outside the gene matches. The CDR3 covers 14 residues. The germline V gene encodes CDR1 SGHTA and CDR2 FQGNSA. The CDR3 sequence is CASSSVAGNYEQYF. CDR3 nucleotide sequence: TGTGCCAGCAGCTCCGTAGCGGGAAACTACGAGCAGTACTTC.